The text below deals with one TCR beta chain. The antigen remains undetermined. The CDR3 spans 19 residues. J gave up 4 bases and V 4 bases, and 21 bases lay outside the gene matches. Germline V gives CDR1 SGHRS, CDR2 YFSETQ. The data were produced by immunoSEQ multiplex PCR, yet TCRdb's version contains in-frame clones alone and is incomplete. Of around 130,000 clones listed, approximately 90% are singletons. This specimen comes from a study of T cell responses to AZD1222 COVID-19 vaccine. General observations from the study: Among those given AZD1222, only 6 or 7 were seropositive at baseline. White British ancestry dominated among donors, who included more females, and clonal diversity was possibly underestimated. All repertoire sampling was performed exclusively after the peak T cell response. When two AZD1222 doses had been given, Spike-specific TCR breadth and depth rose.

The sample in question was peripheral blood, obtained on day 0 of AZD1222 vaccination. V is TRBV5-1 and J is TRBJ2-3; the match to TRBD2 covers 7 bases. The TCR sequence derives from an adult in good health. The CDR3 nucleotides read TGCGCCAGCAGCGTAGCCTGGGGCGGGGGTCAGGGACTGTCAGATACGCAGTATTTT. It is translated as CASSVAWGGGQGLSDTQYF.